This entry features one T cell receptor beta chain sequence. Germline V gives CDR1 MGHRA, CDR2 YSYEKL. This CDR3 is 14 amino acids long. Trimming took off 1 base at V and 5 bases at J, with 11 bases between the two ends. Produced via immunoSEQ multiplex PCR; TCRdb's table is partial and in-frame only. The sample records tens of thousands of clones, 90% to 95% being singletons. The data were taken from a study of control samples from healthy donors and cancer patients. The TCR was taken from a man aged 25 to 45 in good health. Material for sequencing was blood. The gene calls are TRBV4-1 and TRBJ1-1; tentative D call: TRBD1 (5 bases). The CDR3 sequence is CASSQGAGRTEAFF. DNA of the CDR3: TGCGCCAGCAGCCAAGGGGCAGGGAGAACTGAAGCTTTCTTT.